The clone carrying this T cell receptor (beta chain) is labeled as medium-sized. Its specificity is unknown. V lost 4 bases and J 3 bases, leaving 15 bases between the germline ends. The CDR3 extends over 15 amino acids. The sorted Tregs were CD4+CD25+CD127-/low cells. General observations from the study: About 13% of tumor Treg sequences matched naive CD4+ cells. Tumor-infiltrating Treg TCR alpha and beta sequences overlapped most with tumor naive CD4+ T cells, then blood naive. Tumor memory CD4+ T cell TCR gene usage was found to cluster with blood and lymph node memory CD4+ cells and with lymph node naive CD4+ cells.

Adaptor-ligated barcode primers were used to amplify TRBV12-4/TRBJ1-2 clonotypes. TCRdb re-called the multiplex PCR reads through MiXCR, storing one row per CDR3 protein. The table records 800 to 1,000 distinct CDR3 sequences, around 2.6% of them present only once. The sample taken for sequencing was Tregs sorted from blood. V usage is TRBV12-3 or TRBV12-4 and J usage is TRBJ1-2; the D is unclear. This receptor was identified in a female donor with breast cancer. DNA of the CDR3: TGTGCCAGCAGTTCACCCCGTTTCGATCACTATGGCTACACCTTC. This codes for CASSSPRFDHYGYTF.